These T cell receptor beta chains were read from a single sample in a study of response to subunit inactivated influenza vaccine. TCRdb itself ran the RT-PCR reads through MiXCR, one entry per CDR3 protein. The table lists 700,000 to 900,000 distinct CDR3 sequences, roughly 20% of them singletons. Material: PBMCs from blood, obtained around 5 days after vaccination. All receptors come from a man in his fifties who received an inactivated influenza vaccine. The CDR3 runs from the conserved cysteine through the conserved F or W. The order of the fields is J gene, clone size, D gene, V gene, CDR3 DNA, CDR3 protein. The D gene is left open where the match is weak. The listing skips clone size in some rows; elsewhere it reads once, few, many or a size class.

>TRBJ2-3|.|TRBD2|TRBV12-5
TGTGCTAGTGGTTCCGGGACTAGCGGGAGGCATAACACAGATACGCAGTATTTT
CASGSGTSGRHNTDTQYF
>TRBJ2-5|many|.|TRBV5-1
TGCGCCAGCAGCTTGGAGAGGGAGGAAGAGACCCAGTACTTC
CASSLEREEETQYF
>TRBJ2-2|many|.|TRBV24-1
TGTGCCACCAGTGCCTTAACCACCGGGGAGCTGTTTTTT
CATSALTTGELFF
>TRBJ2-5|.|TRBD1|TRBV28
TGTGCCAGCAGCAGTGTTCGTACAGGGGACGAGACCCAGTACTTC
CASSSVRTGDETQYF
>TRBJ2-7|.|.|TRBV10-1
TGCGCCAGCAGTCGCCGGGGCATTGGCGAGCAGTACTTC
CASSRRGIGEQYF
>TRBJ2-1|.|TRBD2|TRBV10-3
TGTGCCATCAGTGAGTCTACTAGCGGGAACAATGAGCAGTTCTTC
CAISESTSGNNEQFF
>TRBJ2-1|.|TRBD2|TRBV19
TGTGCCAGTAGTAATACGGCTAGCGGGGTCTACAATGAGCAGTTCTTC
CASSNTASGVYNEQFF
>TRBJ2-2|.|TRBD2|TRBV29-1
TGCAGCGTTGCCGGGACTAGCGGATACACCGGGGAGCTGTTTTTT
CSVAGTSGYTGELFF
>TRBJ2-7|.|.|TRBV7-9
TGTGCCAGCAGCCCAGGATTACAGGCTACCTCCTACGAGCAGTACTTC
CASSPGLQATSYEQYF
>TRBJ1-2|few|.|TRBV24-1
TGTGCCACCAGTGGACCGAGCGGCTACACCTTC
CATSGPSGYTF
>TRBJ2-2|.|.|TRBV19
TGTGCCAGTGGGCCCACCGCGAACACCGGGGAGCTGTTTTTT
CASGPTANTGELFF
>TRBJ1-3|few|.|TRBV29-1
TGCAGCGTTTCCGGGACTCCCTCTGGAAACACCATATATTTT
CSVSGTPSGNTIYF
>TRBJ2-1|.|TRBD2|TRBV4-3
TGCGCCAGCAGCCAAGTGCCTAGCGGGAGTAAAAATGAGCAGTTCTTC
CASSQVPSGSKNEQFF
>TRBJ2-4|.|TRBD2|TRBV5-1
TGCGCCAGCAGCTTGGAGTCTAGCGGGACGGGAAACATTCAGTACTTC
CASSLESSGTGNIQYF
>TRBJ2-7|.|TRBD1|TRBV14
TGTGCCAGCAGCCCCCCCCGGACAGGGGTGGACGAGCAGTACTTC
CASSPPRTGVDEQYF
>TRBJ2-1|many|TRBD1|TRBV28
TGTGCCAGCACCCGATATAGAGGGACAGGGTACTATGAGCAGTTCTTC
CASTRYRGTGYYEQFF
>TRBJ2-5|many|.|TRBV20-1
TGCAGTGCTAGAGATATAGCCCCATCCAGAACCACGCAAGAGACCCAGTACTTC
CSARDIAPSRTTQETQYF
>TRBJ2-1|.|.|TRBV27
TGTGCCAACAGTTTATTAGGGACGGTCCTGGGGAATGAGCAGTTCTTC
CANSLLGTVLGNEQFF
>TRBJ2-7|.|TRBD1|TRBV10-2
TGCGCCAGCAGTGTACCTGACAGGGGGAGCTCCTACGAGCAGTACTTC
CASSVPDRGSSYEQYF
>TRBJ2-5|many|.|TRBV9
TGTGCCAGCAGCGCACGACACGGTCGGGAGACCCAGTACTTC
CASSARHGRETQYF
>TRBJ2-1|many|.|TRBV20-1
TGCAGTGCTAGTGGGGGGCCCTACAATGAGCAGTTCTTC
CSASGGPYNEQFF
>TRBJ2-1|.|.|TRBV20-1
TGCAGTGCCCTCCGTCGGTCGGCGAGCTCCTACAATGAGCAGTTCTTC
CSALRRSASSYNEQFF
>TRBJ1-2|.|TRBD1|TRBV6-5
TGTGCCAGCAGTTACTTTCCACAGTTCACGGGACAGGGTATCTCTGGCTACACCTTC
CASSYFPQFTGQGISGYTF
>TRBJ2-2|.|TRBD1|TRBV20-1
TGCAGTGCGGGACAGTCAAACCACGGGGAGCTGTTTTTT
CSAGQSNHGELFF
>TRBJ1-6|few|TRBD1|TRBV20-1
TGCAGTGCTAGAGAAAACCCCCCGGGACAGAACTATAATTCACCCCTCCACTTT
CSARENPPGQNYNSPLHF